The 2 T cell receptor beta chains reported below all come from one sample, sequenced in a study of blood T cell repertoires in COVID-19. Generated by immunoSEQ multiplex PCR, the TCRdb table keeps only in-frame clones and is missing some. The data contain over 200,000 clones, more than 85% of them singletons. Sequencing was performed on peripheral blood. The receptor source for this set is a person aged 18 to 35 with COVID-19, enrolled during active disease.

This chain uses TRBV2 with TRBJ1-1, with TRBD1 matching 7 bases. V dropped 6 bases and J dropped 4; count of bases not matched to a gene: 5. The CDR3 has 13 residues. From germline, CDR1 is SNHLY and CDR2 FYNNEI. In nucleotides, the CDR3 is TGTGCCAGCAGGACAGGGCCTGGCACTGAAGCTTTCTTT. Translating gives CASRTGPGTEAFF.

The chain links TRBV28 to TRBJ1-5; 7 bases agree with TRBD1. The germline CDR1 and CDR2 sequences are MDHEN and SYDVKM. V shed 8 bases and J 6 bases; nucleotides not matched to a gene: 4. The CDR3 covers 12 residues. In DNA form, the CDR3 reads TGTGCCAGCTCCAGGGGGAGTCAGCCCCAGCATTTT. It is translated as CASSRGSQPQHF.